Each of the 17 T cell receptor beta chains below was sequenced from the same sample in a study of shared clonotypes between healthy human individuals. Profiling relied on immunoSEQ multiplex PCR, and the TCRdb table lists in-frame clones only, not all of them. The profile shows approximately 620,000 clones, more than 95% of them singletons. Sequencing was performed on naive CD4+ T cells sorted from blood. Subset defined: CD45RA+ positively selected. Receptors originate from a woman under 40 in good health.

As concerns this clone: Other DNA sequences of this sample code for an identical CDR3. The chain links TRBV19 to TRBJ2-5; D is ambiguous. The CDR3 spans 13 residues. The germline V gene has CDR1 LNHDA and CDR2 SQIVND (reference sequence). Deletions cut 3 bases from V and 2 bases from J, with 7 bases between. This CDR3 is CASSIGVQETQYF. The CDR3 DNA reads TGTGCCAGTAGTATCGGAGTACAAGAGACCCAGTACTTC.

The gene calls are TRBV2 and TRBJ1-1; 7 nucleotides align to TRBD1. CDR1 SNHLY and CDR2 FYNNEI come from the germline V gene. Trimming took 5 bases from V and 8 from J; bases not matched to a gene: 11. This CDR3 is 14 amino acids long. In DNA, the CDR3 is TGTGCCAGCAGTTTAGACAGGGAGGATCTCGAAGCTTTCTTT. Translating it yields CASSLDREDLEAFF.

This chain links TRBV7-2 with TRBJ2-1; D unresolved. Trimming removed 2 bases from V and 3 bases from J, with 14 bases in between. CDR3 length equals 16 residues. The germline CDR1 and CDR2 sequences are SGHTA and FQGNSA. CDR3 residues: CASSLKADLDYNEQFF. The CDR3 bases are TGTGCCAGCAGCTTAAAGGCAGACCTTGACTACAATGAGCAGTTCTTC.

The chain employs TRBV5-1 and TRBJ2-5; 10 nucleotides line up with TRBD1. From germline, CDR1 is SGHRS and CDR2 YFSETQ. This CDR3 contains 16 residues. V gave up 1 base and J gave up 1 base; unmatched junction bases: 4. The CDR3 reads CASSLRDRGSQETQYF. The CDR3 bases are TGCGCCAGCAGCTTGAGGGACAGGGGTTCCCAAGAGACCCAGTACTTC.

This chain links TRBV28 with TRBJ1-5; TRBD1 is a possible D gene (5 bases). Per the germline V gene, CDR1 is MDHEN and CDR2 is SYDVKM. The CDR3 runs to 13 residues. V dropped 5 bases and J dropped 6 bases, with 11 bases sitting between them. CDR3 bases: TGTGCCAGCAGTAGGGGCCGGGGTCAGCCCCAGCATTTT. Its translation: CASSRGRGQPQHF.

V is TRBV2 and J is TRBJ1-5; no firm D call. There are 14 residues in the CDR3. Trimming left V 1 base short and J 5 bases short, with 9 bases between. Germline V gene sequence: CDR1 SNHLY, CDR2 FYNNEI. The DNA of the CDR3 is TGTGCCAGCAGTGAAGGGGTATCGTATCAGCCCCAGCATTTT. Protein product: CASSEGVSYQPQHF.

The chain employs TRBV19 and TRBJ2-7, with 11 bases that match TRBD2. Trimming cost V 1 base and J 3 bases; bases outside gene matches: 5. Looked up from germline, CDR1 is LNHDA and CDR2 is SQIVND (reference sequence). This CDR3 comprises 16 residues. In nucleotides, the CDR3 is TGTGCCAGTAGTATAGGGGGTAGCGGGAGGGTCTACGAGCAGTACTTC. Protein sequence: CASSIGGSGRVYEQYF.

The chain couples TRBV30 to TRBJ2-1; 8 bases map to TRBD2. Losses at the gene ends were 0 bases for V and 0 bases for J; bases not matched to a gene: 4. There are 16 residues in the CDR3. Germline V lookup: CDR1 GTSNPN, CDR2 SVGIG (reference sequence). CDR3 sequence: CAWSVGLAGSYNEQFF. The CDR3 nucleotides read TGTGCCTGGAGTGTTGGGCTAGCGGGCTCCTACAATGAGCAGTTCTTC.

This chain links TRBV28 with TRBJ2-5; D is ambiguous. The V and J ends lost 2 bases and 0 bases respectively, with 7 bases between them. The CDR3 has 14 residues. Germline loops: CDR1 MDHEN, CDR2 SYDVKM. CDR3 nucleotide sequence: TGTGCCAGCAGTTTAGGACCGCACCAAGAGACCCAGTACTTC. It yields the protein CASSLGPHQETQYF.

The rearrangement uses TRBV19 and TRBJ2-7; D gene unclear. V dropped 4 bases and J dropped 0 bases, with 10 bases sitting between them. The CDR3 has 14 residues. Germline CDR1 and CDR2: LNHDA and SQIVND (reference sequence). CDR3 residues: CASSTDRASYEQYF. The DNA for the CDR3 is TGTGCCAGTAGTACCGATAGGGCCTCCTACGAGCAGTACTTC.

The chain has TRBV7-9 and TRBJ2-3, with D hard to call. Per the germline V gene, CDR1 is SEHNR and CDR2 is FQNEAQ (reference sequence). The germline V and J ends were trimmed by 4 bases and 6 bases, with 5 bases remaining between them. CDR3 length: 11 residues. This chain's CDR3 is CASSWGDTQYF. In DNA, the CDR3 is TGTGCCAGCAGCTGGGGTGATACGCAGTATTTT. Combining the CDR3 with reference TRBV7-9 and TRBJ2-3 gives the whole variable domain DTGVSQNPRHKITKRGQNVTFRCDPISEHNRLYWYRQTLGQGPEFLTYFQNEAQLEKSRLLSDRFSAERPKGSFSTLEIQRTEQGDSAMYLCASSWGDTQYFGPGTRLTVL.

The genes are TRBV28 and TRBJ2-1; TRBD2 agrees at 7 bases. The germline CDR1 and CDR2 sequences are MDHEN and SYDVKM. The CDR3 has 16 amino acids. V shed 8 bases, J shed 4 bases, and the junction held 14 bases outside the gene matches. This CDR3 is CASPASGAGVYNEQFF. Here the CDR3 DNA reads TGTGCCAGCCCCGCGAGTGGGGCGGGAGTTTACAATGAGCAGTTCTTC.

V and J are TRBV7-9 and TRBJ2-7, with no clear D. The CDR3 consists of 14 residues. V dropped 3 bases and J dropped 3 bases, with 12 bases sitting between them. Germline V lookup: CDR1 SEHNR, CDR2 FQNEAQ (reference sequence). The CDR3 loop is CASSLGSRVYEQYF. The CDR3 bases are TGTGCCAGCAGCTTGGGCAGTCGAGTCTACGAGCAGTACTTC.

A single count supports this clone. The CDR3 reads CASSQGQGWTGELFF. The CDR3 DNA is TGCGCCAGCAGCCAAGGACAGGGGTGGACCGGGGAGCTGTTTTTT. The chain carries TRBV4-1 and TRBJ2-2, with TRBD1 matching 8 bases. This CDR3 has 15 amino acids. J lost 5 bases, V lost 1 base, and 3 bases had no gene match. Germline V gives CDR1 MGHRA, CDR2 YSYEKL.

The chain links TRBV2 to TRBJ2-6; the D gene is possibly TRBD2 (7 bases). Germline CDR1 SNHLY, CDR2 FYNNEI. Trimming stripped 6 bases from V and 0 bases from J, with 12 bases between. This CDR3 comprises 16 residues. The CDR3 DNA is TGTGCCAGCAGAGGGGGGGTGGGCTCTGGGGCCAACGTCCTGACTTTC. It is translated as CASRGGVGSGANVLTF.

Written as DNA, the CDR3 is TGTGCCAGCAGACTGACCCTCGCCTCCTACGAGCAGTACTTC. Its translation: CASRLTLASYEQYF. The chain combines TRBV28 with TRBJ2-5; no reliable D call. The DNA matches TRBJ2-7 better at its end, which makes the J call doubtful. The CDR3 runs 14 residues. CDR1 and CDR2 from the germline V gene are MDHEN and SYDVKM.

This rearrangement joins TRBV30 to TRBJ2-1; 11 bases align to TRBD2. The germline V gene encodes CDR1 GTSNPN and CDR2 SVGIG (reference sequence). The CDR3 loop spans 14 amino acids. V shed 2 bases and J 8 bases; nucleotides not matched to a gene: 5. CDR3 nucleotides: TGTGCCTGGAGTTTTAGCGGGAGGGCCCATGAGCAGTTCTTC. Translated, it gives CAWSFSGRAHEQFF.